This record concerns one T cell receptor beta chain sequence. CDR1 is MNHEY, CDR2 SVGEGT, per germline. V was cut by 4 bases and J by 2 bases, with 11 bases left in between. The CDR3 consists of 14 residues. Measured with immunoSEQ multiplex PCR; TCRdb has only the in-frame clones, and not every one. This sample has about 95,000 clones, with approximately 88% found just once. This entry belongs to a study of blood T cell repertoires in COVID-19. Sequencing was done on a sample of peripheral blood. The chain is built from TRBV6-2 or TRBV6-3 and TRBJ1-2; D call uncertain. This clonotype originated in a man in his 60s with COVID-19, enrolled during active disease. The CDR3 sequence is CASSWAETNYGYTF. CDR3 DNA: TGTGCCAGCAGTTGGGCAGAAACCAACTATGGCTACACCTTC.